Given below is one TCR beta chain in context. What this receptor recognizes is not known. Base quality data are lacking; no much larger clone is found one base away. The CDR3 contains 20 residues, cysteine and phenylalanine counted. Just the 60-base CDR3 DNA is kept, in frame starting at base 1. CDR1 and CDR2 are drawn from the germline V gene: MDHEN, SYDVKM. Relative to germline, V is 5 bases shorter and J is 2 bases shorter, with 28 bases between their ends. For sequencing of the TCRbeta CDR3 region, genomic DNA was extracted from the sorted cells. The immunoSEQ Assay was used for sequencing of TCRbeta CDR3 regions. Imported from immuneACCESS, the table was reduced by TCRdb to in-frame sequences with V and J called. These copies leave out some clones; in studies compared against another copy, an unresolved V gene accounts for under half, and the cause of the remainder is not known. In all, the sample holds fewer than 85,000 clones, and under 90% of those were seen once. The top ten hold around 2.4% of the sample.

This sample is part of a study of OX40 agonist ivuxolimab in advanced cancers. Regarding the complete study: The costimulatory receptor OX40 (CD134) was targeted by ivuxolimab, a fully human IgG2 agonistic monoclonal antibody. Intravenous ivuxolimab was administered to patients every 2 weeks at six dose levels: 0.01, 0.1, 0.3, 1.5, 3 and 10 mg/kg. Among the roughly 52 dose-escalation patients, roughly 20 had hepatocellular carcinoma, around 15 melanoma, 9 renal cell carcinoma and 9 head and neck cancer. A male proportion of around 83% and a mean age of 60 years, ranging from about 20 to 80, were recorded for the dose-escalation cohort. Patients were allowed to have had prior anti-PD-1, anti-PD-L1 or anti-CTLA-4 therapy, and less than 45% of the dose-escalation patients had previously received checkpoint inhibitors. Partial responses occurred in three dose-escalation patients, of whom one had hepatocellular carcinoma and two had cutaneous melanoma. The point of sequencing TCRbeta in the periphery was to test whether ivuxolimab changed TCR sequence diversity and drove clonal T-cell expansion. The paper covers the monotherapy dose-escalation part of the phase I ivuxolimab trial, which included N of about 50 patients. Summary of the overall study and its limitations: The antigen specificity of the clonally expanded peripheral T cells was not determined. Clonal expansion of both CD4+ and CD8+ blood T cells was observed from baseline to week 6 at doses 0.1 to 3.0 mg/kg. In the 0.1-3.0 mg/kg groups, partial responders were among the patients with the lowest normalized peripheral clonal expansion, particularly in CD8+ T cells. Low levels of normalized T-cell clonal expansion were also seen in some patients who did not respond. After ivuxolimab, more expanded clones were found on average in CD8+ T cells than in CD4+ T cells.

The trial excluded patients who had a history of autoimmune disease or were on systemic immunosuppression. Peripheral blood for TCR sequencing was drawn from every dose cohort at baseline, at cycle 4 day 1 and at cycle 7 day 1. The samples were drawn from a first-in-human, open-label, multicenter phase I dose-escalation trial of ivuxolimab. Adults with locally advanced or metastatic head and neck squamous cell, hepatocellular, melanoma or renal cell carcinoma were enrolled in the trial. CD4+ and CD8+ T cells were sorted separately from peripheral blood before TCR sequencing. The chain is assembled from TRBV28 and TRBJ1-5; possibly the D gene is TRBD1, per 6 matching bases. The TCR originated in an adult with an advanced solid tumor such as melanoma, head and neck, liver or kidney cancer. Sequencing used CD4+ or CD8+ T cells sorted from blood, obtained in a trial of the OX40 agonist ivuxolimab. The CDR3 region has the sequence CASSGPGVRGVRFGNQPQHF. The DNA is TGTGCCAGCAGTGGGCCAGGGGTGAGGGGCGTGAGGTTCGGCAATCAGCCCCAGCATTTT.